Listed below are T cell receptor beta chains from one sample, sequenced in a study of OX40 agonist ivuxolimab in advanced cancers. Some clones are missing from TCRdb's copy, which holds only in-frame ones; the method was immunoSEQ multiplex PCR. The table has tens of thousands of clones, under 90% seen once; the top ten hold roughly 4.5%. The sequences come from CD4+ or CD8+ T cells sorted from blood, collected in a trial of the OX40 agonist ivuxolimab. The receptors come from an adult with an advanced solid tumor such as melanoma, head and neck, liver or kidney cancer. The CDR3 runs from the conserved cysteine through the conserved F or W. Fields, in order: D gene, CDR3 length, clone size, V gene, J gene, CDR3 protein, CDR3 DNA. D genes are given only for firm matches. Clone size, where shown, is once, few, many, or a class for clones that have expanded.

NA	12	NA	TRBV5-6	TRBJ1-1	CASSLVDTEAFF	TGTGCCAGCAGCTTAGTGGACACTGAAGCTTTCTTT
NA	15	NA	TRBV7-2	TRBJ1-2	CASSPLGLLGYGYTF	TGTGCCAGCAGCCCCCTAGGGTTGTTAGGCTATGGCTACACCTTC
NA	18	once	TRBV10-1	TRBJ1-6	CASSDLPRISSYNSPLHF	TGCGCCAGCAGTGACCTCCCCCGAATCAGCTCCTATAATTCACCCCTCCACTTT
NA	16	NA	TRBV18	TRBJ2-2	CASSPERVGRPGELFF	TGTGCCAGCTCACCGGAACGGGTCGGTAGGCCCGGGGAGCTGTTTTTT
TRBD2	15	once	TRBV6-1	TRBJ2-1	CASSELAGVPIEQFF	TGTGCCAGCAGTGAACTTGCGGGAGTTCCTATTGAGCAGTTCTTC
TRBD2	15	NA	TRBV7-9	TRBJ2-3	CASSLASGGSDTQYF	TGTGCCAGCAGCTTAGCTAGCGGGGGTTCAGATACGCAGTATTTT
NA	21	NA	TRBV28	TRBJ1-1	CASSPISLDSWAPGMNTEAFF	TGTGCCAGCAGTCCTATATCCCTAGACAGTTGGGCCCCTGGGATGAACACTGAAGCTTTCTTT
NA	15	NA	TRBV7-9	TRBJ2-7	CASSPRTLMQSEQYF	TGTGCCAGCAGCCCTCGGACTCTGATGCAGTCCGAGCAGTACTTC
NA	16	NA	TRBV18	TRBJ2-5	CASSPVARLNQETQYF	TGTGCCAGCTCACCAGTCGCTCGGCTGAACCAAGAGACCCAGTACTTC
NA	15	NA	TRBV30	TRBJ1-4	CAWSKNDHRNEKLFF	TGTGCCTGGAGTAAGAACGACCACCGGAATGAAAAACTGTTTTTT
TRBD2	15	once	TRBV6-1	TRBJ2-5	CASSVFGGAKETQYF	TGTGCCAGCAGCGTTTTCGGGGGGGCTAAAGAGACCCAGTACTTC
TRBD2	14	NA	TRBV2	TRBJ2-1	CASEPGLANNEQFF	TGTGCCAGCGAACCGGGACTAGCTAACAATGAGCAGTTCTTC
NA	15	NA	TRBV2	TRBJ2-7	CASSELGRRGYEQYF	TGTGCCAGCAGTGAATTGGGTCGACGCGGGTACGAGCAGTACTTC
NA	18	NA	TRBV19	TRBJ2-1	CASTHSGDRSRAYNEQFF	TGTGCCAGTACCCACTCGGGAGACCGATCTCGAGCGTACAATGAGCAGTTCTTC
TRBD2	15	NA	TRBV18	TRBJ2-3	CASSPGLAGADTQYF	TGTGCCAGCTCACCTGGTTTAGCGGGAGCAGATACGCAGTATTTT
TRBD1	13	NA	TRBV19	TRBJ2-1	CATKGQGNNEQFF	TGTGCCACCAAAGGACAGGGCAACAATGAGCAGTTCTTC
TRBD2	16	NA	TRBV5-1	TRBJ2-3	CASSRGTSGPTDTQYF	TGCGCCAGCAGCCGGGGGACTAGCGGGCCTACAGATACGCAGTATTTT
NA	13	NA	TRBV11-2	TRBJ2-3	CASSQTSTDTQYF	TGTGCCAGCAGCCAAACTTCCACAGATACGCAGTATTTT
TRBD1	15	NA	TRBV18	TRBJ1-2	CASSPPMRQGNGYTF	TGTGCCAGCTCACCACCTATGAGACAGGGGAATGGCTACACCTTC
NA	14	NA	TRBV14	TRBJ1-3	CASSTQVSGNTIYF	TGTGCCAGCAGCACACAGGTCTCTGGAAACACCATATATTTT
TRBD2	15	NA	TRBV18	TRBJ2-3	CASSPPSGGGDTQYF	TGTGCCAGCTCACCACCGAGCGGGGGGGGAGATACGCAGTATTTT
NA	14	NA	TRBV7-9	TRBJ1-2	CASSLGVTGYGYTF	TGTGCCAGCAGCTTAGGAGTTACAGGCTATGGCTACACCTTC
TRBD2	15	NA	TRBV10-3	TRBJ2-1	CAITPSGSRYNEQFF	TGTGCCATCACGCCTAGCGGGAGCCGATACAATGAGCAGTTCTTC
NA	14	NA	TRBV7-9	TRBJ2-4	CASSLAGLLNIQYF	TGTGCCAGCAGCTTAGCGGGACTGTTAAACATTCAGTACTTC
NA	11	NA	TRBV12-5	TRBJ1-5	CASARDQPQHF	TGTGCTAGTGCCCGGGATCAGCCCCAGCATTTT
NA	12	NA	TRBV7-9	TRBJ1-1	CASSPGGVEAFF	TGTGCCAGCAGTCCCGGTGGCGTGGAAGCTTTCTTT
NA	13	NA	TRBV30	TRBJ1-5	CAWRGHHNQPQHF	TGTGCCTGGAGGGGACACCACAATCAGCCCCAGCATTTT
TRBD1	12	NA	TRBV19	TRBJ1-2	CASSMTGYGYTF	TGTGCCAGTAGTATGACAGGGTATGGCTACACCTTC
NA	14	once	TRBV10-3	TRBJ1-1	CAISGEGSGTEAFF	TGTGCCATCAGTGGGGAAGGGTCGGGGACTGAAGCTTTCTTT
NA	15	NA	TRBV18	TRBJ1-3	CASSAGPSSGNTIYF	TGTGCCAGCTCGGCCGGGCCCTCCTCTGGAAACACCATATATTTT
TRBD1	15	NA	TRBV9	TRBJ1-1	CASSPLTGANTEAFF	TGTGCCAGCAGCCCACTAACAGGGGCCAACACTGAAGCTTTCTTT
TRBD1	14	NA	TRBV10-2	TRBJ1-4	CASRTGGANEKLFF	TGCGCCAGCAGAACAGGGGGCGCTAATGAAAAACTGTTTTTT
NA	13	once	TRBV6-5	TRBJ1-2	CASAPRPYYGYTF	TGTGCCAGCGCCCCTCGGCCTTACTATGGCTACACCTTC
TRBD1	14	NA	TRBV6-1	TRBJ1-2	CASSDRGLGYGYTF	TGTGCCAGCAGTGACAGGGGGCTAGGCTATGGCTACACCTTC
TRBD1	14	NA	TRBV5-4	TRBJ2-3	CALSGTGGIDTQYF	TGTGCCTTATCCGGGACAGGGGGTATAGATACGCAGTATTTT
TRBD2	15	NA	TRBV5-1	TRBJ2-1	CASGPGTSGRNEQFF	TGCGCCAGCGGCCCCGGGACTAGCGGGAGGAATGAGCAGTTCTTC
NA	14	NA	TRBV6-1	TRBJ2-3	CASTRQTRTDTQYF	TGTGCCAGCACCCGGCAGACCCGCACAGATACGCAGTATTTT
TRBD1	15	NA	TRBV6-5	TRBJ2-1	CASTPDRVSYNEQFF	TGTGCCAGCACCCCCGACAGGGTCTCCTACAATGAGCAGTTCTTC
NA	12	NA	TRBV10-3	TRBJ2-1	CATGTPRNEQFF	TGTGCCACCGGGACCCCCCGCAATGAGCAGTTCTTC
TRBD2	17	NA	TRBV18	TRBJ2-2	CASSPPSGRESTGELFF	TGTGCCAGCTCACCTCCATCGGGGCGGGAGTCAACCGGGGAGCTGTTTTTT